This T cell receptor (beta chain) was identified during a study of T cell changes during pregnancy in multiple sclerosis. V gave up 1 base and J gave up 4 bases; unmatched junction bases: 5. CDR1 SGHTA and CDR2 FQGNSA come from the germline V gene. This CDR3 region has 15 residues. Only in-frame clones appear in the TCRdb table, and some are missing; sequencing was by immunoSEQ multiplex PCR. Of 60,000 to 70,000 clones listed, around 91% are singletons. The clonotype comes from a female donor in good health, enrolled as a control in a pregnancy study. V usage is TRBV7-2 and J usage is TRBJ2-3; 7 nucleotides line up with TRBD2. The sequenced sample was peripheral blood, obtained in the third trimester of pregnancy. The CDR3 loop is CASSLEGSGSDTQYF. The CDR3 bases are TGTGCCAGCAGCTTAGAGGGTAGCGGGTCAGATACGCAGTATTTT.